The 28 T cell receptor beta chains below were found in one sample sequenced in a study of cytomegalovirus exposure and HLA in healthy donors. The PCR ran on 60 Vbeta and 13 Jbeta primers. Generated by immunoSEQ multiplex PCR, the TCRdb table keeps only in-frame clones and is missing some. The top ten hold about 6.5% of the sample, which has over 120,000 clones, roughly four fifths seen once. Sequenced sample: PBMCs. The receptor source for this set is a man aged 30 to 39 in good health and CMV-seronegative.

J is TRBJ2-6 and V is TRBV18; perhaps TRBD1 as D (6 bases). V lost 2 bases, J lost 0 bases, and 8 bases lay in between. Germline CDR1 reads KGHSH; CDR2 reads LQKENI. The length of the CDR3 is 16 residues. The CDR3 DNA reads as TGTGCCAGCTCACCATGGACAGACTCTGGGGCCAACGTCCTGACTTTC. Its translation is CASSPWTDSGANVLTF.

Only one count was recorded for this clone. The CDR3 DNA follows: TGTGCCATGCCAGGGGCGACGGGAAACACCATATATTTT. Protein product: CAMPGATGNTIYF. The chain recombines TRBV6-5 with TRBJ1-3, with D possibly matching TRBD1 (6 bases). Trimming removed 10 bases from V and 4 bases from J, with 14 bases in between. Germline V lookup: CDR1 MNHEY, CDR2 SVGAGI. CDR3 length: 13 residues.

This chain links TRBV5-1 with TRBJ1-1; TRBD1 agrees at 9 bases. CDR3 size: 12 residues. The V gene's germline CDR1 is SGHRS and CDR2 YFSETQ. The junction had 6 bases not matched to a gene; V was cut back by 4 bases and J by 11 bases. The CDR3, as DNA: TGCGCCAGCAGCCCGGACAGGGGATACGCTTTCTTT. The encoded protein is CASSPDRGYAFF.

This clone was observed a single time. The rearrangement links TRBV15 to TRBJ2-1; 8 bases are shared with TRBD1. This CDR3 region has 14 residues. Germline loops: CDR1 LNHNV, CDR2 YYDKDF (reference sequence). Trimming cost V 5 bases and J 6 bases; bases outside gene matches: 6. CDR3 amino acids: CATSRGTGGNEQFF. CDR3 nucleotides: TGTGCCACCAGCCGCGGGACAGGTGGCAATGAGCAGTTCTTC.

The chain recombines TRBV7-2 with TRBJ2-5, with a tentative D call TRBD2 (7 bases). Trimming left V 6 bases short and J 5 bases short, with 22 bases between. CDR1 is SGHTA, CDR2 FQGNSA, per germline. The length of the CDR3 is 16 residues. The DNA of the CDR3 is TGTGCCAGCAGAATAGGAGGGGGGGGGCCGAGGGAGACCCAGTACTTC. This gives the protein CASRIGGGGPRETQYF. Variable domain in full (rest from reference TRBV7-2 and TRBJ2-5): GAGVSQSPSNKVTEKGKDVELRCDPISGHTALYWYRQSLGQGLEFLIYFQGNSAPDKSGLPSDRFSAERTGGSVSTLTIQRTQQEDSAVYLCASRIGGGGPRETQYFGPGTRLLVL.

This chain links TRBV15 with TRBJ2-1, with 15 bases fitting TRBD2. V shed 5 bases, J shed 8 bases, and the junction held 4 bases outside the gene matches. The CDR3 length is 15 residues. CDR1 is LNHNV, CDR2 YYDKDF, per germline (reference sequence). CDR3 in DNA: TGTGCCACCAGCGGACTAGCGGGAGGGCTCTATGAGCAGTTCTTC. Translation gives CATSGLAGGLYEQFF.

The V gene is TRBV29-1, the J gene TRBJ2-2; 9 nucleotides agree with TRBD1. Trimming removed 6 bases from V and 1 base from J; junction bases left unmatched: 0. Germline values: CDR1 SQVTM, CDR2 ANQGSEA. The CDR3 spans 13 residues. For the CDR3, the DNA is TGCAGCGTGGGACAGGGGAACACCGGGGAGCTGTTTTTT. The encoded protein is CSVGQGNTGELFF.

This clone was seen a handful of times. The V gene is TRBV28, the J gene TRBJ1-6, with D maybe TRBD1 (6 bases). V was trimmed by 3 bases and J by 7 bases, leaving 16 bases between them. CDR1 and CDR2 from the germline V gene are MDHEN and SYDVKM. This CDR3 region has 16 residues. The CDR3 nucleotides are TGTGCCAGCAGTTTGGCGGCATGGACAGACAATTCACCCCTCCACTTT. Amino acid sequence: CASSLAAWTDNSPLHF.

This clone has a handful of counts. The chain combines TRBV6-5 with TRBJ1-6; the match to TRBD1 covers 7 bases. Germline V gene sequence: CDR1 MNHEY, CDR2 SVGAGI. J lost 7 bases, V lost 2 bases, and 5 bases had no gene match. This CDR3 is built from 15 residues. In DNA, the CDR3 is TGTGCCAGCAGTTACAGACAGGGTCCGAATTCACCCCTCCACTTT. Protein: CASSYRQGPNSPLHF.

A remark on this clone: Other DNA sequences in the same sample also yield this CDR3. The rearrangement uses TRBV5-1 and TRBJ2-3, with 7 bases lining up with TRBD2. The V segment lost 2 bases and the J segment 1 base; nucleotides outside the gene matches: 1. CDR1 and CDR2 (germline): SGHRS, YFSETQ. The CDR3 spans 14 residues. The CDR3 DNA is TGCGCCAGCAGCTTCAGCGGGGGCACAGATACGCAGTATTTT. This encodes CASSFSGGTDTQYF.

The chain has TRBV28 and TRBJ2-3; 8 bases fit TRBD1. The CDR3 extends over 13 amino acids. Trimming cost V 7 bases and J 4 bases; bases outside gene matches: 4. Per germline, CDR1 MDHEN and CDR2 SYDVKM. Written as DNA, the CDR3 is TGTGCCAGCAACCTACAGGGGGCAGATACGCAGTATTTT. It specifies CASNLQGADTQYF.

This clone was picked up a small number of times. V usage is TRBV27 and J usage is TRBJ2-1, with 10 bases fitting TRBD2. This CDR3 contains 14 residues. Trimming took 6 bases from V and 3 from J; bases not matched to a gene: 2. Germline loops: CDR1 MNHEY, CDR2 SMNVEV (reference sequence). The CDR3 sequence: CASRGLARYNEQFF. CDR3 DNA sequence: TGTGCCAGCAGGGGACTAGCGCGCTACAATGAGCAGTTCTTC.

This clone was found a few times. The V gene is TRBV27, the J gene TRBJ1-2; 10 bases fit TRBD1. Unmatched junction bases numbered 22, after V lost 3 bases and J lost 6 bases. From germline, CDR1 is MNHEY and CDR2 SMNVEV (reference sequence). The CDR3 covers 20 residues. This CDR3 is CASSLIATGRPGTGDDGYTF. The CDR3 nucleotides read TGTGCCAGCAGTTTGATCGCCACCGGGAGACCCGGGACAGGGGACGATGGCTACACCTTC.

The CDR3 region has the DNA TGTGCCAGCAGTCTGGGAACAGGGTACGAGCAGTACTTC. Its protein product is CASSLGTGYEQYF. V usage is TRBV6-5 and J usage is TRBJ2-7, with D perhaps TRBD1 (6 bases). Trimming shortened V by 5 bases and J by 4 bases, and 12 bases separated the two germline ends. This CDR3 is built from 13 residues. Germline V gene sequence: CDR1 MNHEY, CDR2 SVGAGI.

This chain joins TRBV2 and TRBJ2-5; 7 nucleotides align to TRBD2. This CDR3 is 18 amino acids long. Looked up from germline, CDR1 is SNHLY and CDR2 is FYNNEI. V shed 0 bases, J shed 2 bases, and the junction held 12 bases outside the gene matches. The CDR3 sequence: CASSEALSSGYLQETQYF. The CDR3 DNA follows: TGTGCCAGCAGTGAAGCGCTTTCTAGCGGTTATCTTCAAGAGACCCAGTACTTC.

The chain is built from TRBV5-4 and TRBJ1-1; no clear D. The CDR3 extends over 14 amino acids. CDR1 and CDR2 (germline): SGHNT, YYREEE (reference sequence). Between the trimmed V and J ends, which lost 4 bases and 5 bases, there was a span of 15 bases. The CDR3 DNA sequence: TGTGCCAGCAGCCAAGGGCGGGAGGCTACTGAAGCTTTCTTT. Its protein product is CASSQGREATEAFF.

This clone has a single count. A read error may produce the germline difference seen at one junction end. The rearrangement links TRBV25-1 to TRBJ2-4; TRBD2 might be the D (6 bases). Per the germline V gene, CDR1 is MGHDK and CDR2 is SYGVNS. CDR3 size: 15 residues. The CDR3 loop reads CASSQRGLAGNSQYF. In DNA form, the CDR3 reads TGTGCCAGCAGTCAACGTGGGCTCGCGGGAAACAGTCAGTACTTC.

The chain combines TRBV21-1 with TRBJ1-2; the D call of TRBD1 is as the table states it, not checked on the DNA. TRBV21-1 is a pseudogene. This CDR3 comprises 15 residues. The chain's CDR3 is CASSKGTGGTYGYTF. CDR3 in DNA: TGTGCCAGCAGCAAAGGAACAGGGGGCACCTATGGCTACACCTTC.

The V gene is TRBV28, the J gene TRBJ1-6, with a possible D match to TRBD1 (5 bases). This CDR3 region has 15 residues. Germline V lookup: CDR1 MDHEN, CDR2 SYDVKM. The V gene lost 1 base and the J gene lost 14 bases, with 18 bases spanning the gap. CDR3 nucleotide sequence: TGTGCCAGCAGTTTATCGTTAGGCGGGGGTTTATCCCTCCACTTT. It encodes CASSLSLGGGLSLHF.

In this sample, this clone turned up a few times. Compared with germline, one end of the junction differs, possibly owing to a read error. The chain couples TRBV7-7 to TRBJ2-2; D not resolved. Germline CDR1 and CDR2: SSHAT and FNYEAQ (reference sequence). The CDR3 totals 15 residues. The CDR3 nucleotides are TGTGCTAGCAGCTTAGGTGGCCCGAACACCGGGGAGCTGTTTTTT. Its protein product is CASSLGGPNTGELFF.

This clone was recorded a few times. The chain has TRBV4-1 and TRBJ2-1, with D tentatively TRBD1 (6 bases). V lost 3 bases and J 11 bases, leaving 17 bases between the germline ends. This CDR3 region has 14 residues. The V gene's germline CDR1 is MGHRA and CDR2 YSYEKL. The CDR3 DNA sequence: TGCGCCAGCAGCCAGGGCGACAGGTCCGACAAGCAGTTCTTC. Translating gives CASSQGDRSDKQFF.

As regards this clone: Its ends do not fully match the called genes, so a read error is possible. The CDR3: CASSFPPPGLTF. The CDR3 DNA follows: TGTGCCAGCAGTTTCCCCCCTCCGGGACTGACCTTT. This chain links TRBV28 with TRBJ1-1; weak D call: TRBD1 (5 bases). CDR3 length: 12 amino acids. Per the germline V gene, CDR1 is MDHEN and CDR2 is SYDVKM.

This chain uses TRBV11-2 with TRBJ2-1; D is undetermined. The CDR3 loop spans 16 amino acids. The ends were cut back, 1 base at V and 5 bases at J, with 15 bases in the middle. The germline V gene encodes CDR1 SGHAT and CDR2 FQNNGV. The CDR3 DNA follows: TGTGCCAGCAGCTTAGTGTCGACAAAACGAGACAATGAGCAGTTCTTC. Residues: CASSLVSTKRDNEQFF.

This chain joins TRBV11-3 and TRBJ2-2, with D possibly being TRBD1 (7 bases). Germline values: CDR1 SGHNT, CDR2 YENEEA. Deletions cut 5 bases from V and 3 bases from J, with 16 bases between. This CDR3 contains 16 residues. CDR3 protein: CASSPGGTDYTGELFF. Here the CDR3 DNA reads TGTGCCAGCAGCCCGGGCGGGACAGATTACACCGGGGAGCTGTTTTTT.

This chain joins TRBV19 and TRBJ2-2; TRBD1 matches 7 bases. Germline V gene data show CDR1 as LNHDA and CDR2 as SQIVND (reference sequence). The CDR3 is 15 amino acids. V lost 4 bases, J lost 6 bases, and 8 bases stayed unmatched. CDR3 sequence (DNA): TGTGCCAGTAGTAACCGACAGGGTATCTCCGGGGAGCTGTTTTTT. This gives the protein CASSNRQGISGELFF.

This clone was counted a single time. The V and J genes are TRBV5-1 and TRBJ1-4, with 8 bases that match TRBD1. Germline V gene sequence: CDR1 SGHRS, CDR2 YFSETQ. This CDR3 spans 18 amino acids. Germline trimming cut 5 bases from V and 5 bases from J; bases unmatched to any gene: 17. Here the CDR3 reads CASSLISVTGGRNEKLFF. The CDR3 DNA reads TGCGCCAGCAGTCTTATTAGCGTTACAGGGGGAAGGAATGAAAAACTGTTTTTT.

The CDR3 reads CASTTPGQGLYEQYF. CDR3 nucleotides: TGTGCCAGCACCACGCCGGGACAGGGCCTCTACGAGCAGTACTTC. J is TRBJ2-7 and V is TRBV28; TRBD1 agrees at 9 bases. The ends lost 7 bases at V and 3 bases at J; junction bases unmatched: 10. The CDR3 spans 15 residues. Germline-derived CDR1 and CDR2 are MDHEN and SYDVKM.

This clone was seen a handful of times. The chain uses TRBV28 and TRBJ1-6; a possible D gene is TRBD1 (5 bases). Germline-derived CDR1 and CDR2 are MDHEN and SYDVKM. Trimming removed 7 bases from V and 7 bases from J, with 17 bases in between. CDR3 size: 15 residues. DNA of the CDR3: TGTGCCAGCACCTCATCGGGGGATTTCAATTCACCCCTCCACTTT. This codes for CASTSSGDFNSPLHF. Variable domain in full (rest from reference TRBV28 and TRBJ1-6): DVKVTQSSRYLVKRTGEKVFLECVQDMDHENMFWYRQDPGLGLRLIYFSYDVKMKEKGDIPEGYSVSREKKERFSLILESASTNQTSMYLCASTSSGDFNSPLHFGNGTRLTVT.